A single sample is the source of the 18 T cell receptor beta chains below, sequenced in a study of blood T cell repertoires in COVID-19. Clones were sequenced by immunoSEQ multiplex PCR, and TCRdb holds only the in-frame ones, with some missing. The table has 110,000 or so clones, 85% seen once. The source material was peripheral blood. These receptors all come from a middle-aged man with acute or convalescent COVID-19.

Only a few counts were recorded for this clone. The chain couples TRBV24-1 to TRBJ2-5, with 12 bases aligning to TRBD1. V lost 1 base, J lost 5 bases, and 7 bases stayed unmatched. CDR3 size: 17 residues. CDR1 is KGHDR, CDR2 SFDVKD, per germline. This CDR3 reads CATSDLSGTGGRETQYF. The CDR3 nucleotides read TGTGCCACCAGTGATTTAAGCGGGACAGGGGGCCGGGAGACCCAGTACTTC.

This clone has only one observation. The chain carries TRBV7-9 and TRBJ2-2, with D possibly TRBD1 on 6 matching bases. Per the germline V gene, CDR1 is SEHNR and CDR2 is FQNEAQ (reference sequence). Trimming stripped 2 bases from V and 2 bases from J, with 9 bases between. The CDR3 sequence is 15 residues long. The CDR3 here is CASSLSGQNTGELFF. In DNA form, the CDR3 reads TGTGCCAGCAGCTTATCGGGACAAAACACCGGGGAGCTGTTTTTT.

V usage is TRBV14 and J usage is TRBJ1-1, with TRBD1 identical over 8 bases. This CDR3 comprises 18 residues. The V segment lost 4 bases and the J segment 5 bases; nucleotides outside the gene matches: 18. CDR1 is SGHDN and CDR2 is FVKESK in the germline V gene. CDR3 in DNA: TGTGCCAGCAGCCCATCGGTCCGACAGGGGTTGTTTCTAACTGAAGCTTTCTTT. Translated: CASSPSVRQGLFLTEAFF.

The V and J genes are TRBV2 and TRBJ1-5; no definite D call. This CDR3 contains 12 residues. V lost 4 bases to trimming and J lost 1 base, with 2 bases between them. Germline-derived CDR1 and CDR2 are SNHLY and FYNNEI. Written as DNA, the CDR3 is TGTGCCAGCAGTGCAAGCAATCAGCCCCAGCATTTT. It codes for CASSASNQPQHF.

The chain employs TRBV10-3 and TRBJ2-3, with D possibly being TRBD1 (6 bases). The V gene lost 5 bases and the J gene lost 6 bases, with 15 bases spanning the gap. The V gene's germline CDR1 is ENHRY and CDR2 SYGVKD. This CDR3 has 14 residues. CDR3 nucleotides: TGTGCCATCAGTCCCCAGGGGATCCCGGATACGCAGTATTTT. Its translation: CAISPQGIPDTQYF.

This clone has more than one count but fewer than ten. This chain uses TRBV7-2 with TRBJ2-7, with 7 nucleotides matching TRBD1. With V trimmed by 5 bases and J by 1 base, 8 bases remained unmatched. The CDR3 extends over 15 amino acids. Germline CDR1 SGHTA, CDR2 FQGNSA. DNA for the CDR3: TGTGCCAGCAGCACCGGGACAGCCTTTTCCTACGAGCAGTACTTC. The encoded protein is CASSTGTAFSYEQYF.

The J gene is TRBJ2-6, the V gene TRBV10-3, with unresolved D. Germline CDR1 reads ENHRY; CDR2 reads SYGVKD. The V and J ends lost 5 bases and 1 base respectively, with 6 bases between them. This CDR3 contains 14 residues. The CDR3 DNA reads TGTGCCATCAGTCCACAATCTGGGGCCAACGTCCTGACTTTC. It is translated as CAISPQSGANVLTF.

The chain combines TRBV27 with TRBJ2-3, with 11 bases fitting TRBD2. The V segment lost 0 bases and the J segment 5 bases; nucleotides outside the gene matches: 4. The CDR3 is made up of 16 amino acids. Germline lookup yields CDR1 MNHEY and CDR2 SMNVEV (reference sequence). The CDR3 coding sequence is TGTGCCAGCAGTTTATCTCCTACTAGCGGGGGAGATACGCAGTATTTT. Residues: CASSLSPTSGGDTQYF.

V is TRBV5-1 and J is TRBJ2-3, with 7 positions matching TRBD1. The CDR3 spans 17 residues. The junction had 12 bases not matched to a gene; V was cut back by 0 bases and J by 5 bases. Germline V gives CDR1 SGHRS, CDR2 YFSETQ. The CDR3 coding sequence is TGCGCCAGCAGCTTGGAAGGACAGGTGGGGAGAATAGATACGCAGTATTTT. The encoded protein is CASSLEGQVGRIDTQYF.

The gene calls are TRBV10-3 and TRBJ2-4; the D gene is possibly TRBD2 (6 bases). Trimming cost V 7 bases and J 5 bases, with 15 bases left between them. The CDR3 covers 14 residues. The V gene's germline CDR1 is ENHRY and CDR2 SYGVKD. The CDR3, as DNA: TGTGCCATCAACAGAACCGGGACTGAAAACATTCAGTACTTC. Protein product: CAINRTGTENIQYF.

The chain carries TRBV7-8 and TRBJ1-2, with a weak D call TRBD1 (6 bases). The CDR3 runs 15 residues. The V end lost 4 bases, the J end lost 2 bases, and 14 bases lay between the germline ends. Germline V gives CDR1 SGHVS, CDR2 FQNEAQ. The chain's CDR3 is CASSYGQKMNYGYTF. The CDR3 bases are TGTGCCAGCAGCTATGGACAGAAAATGAACTATGGCTACACCTTC.

The gene calls are TRBV7-6 and TRBJ2-5; 9 positions match TRBD1. After removal of 5 bases from V and 4 bases from J, the junction contained 5 bases not matched to a gene. The CDR3 contains 14 residues. Germline CDR1 and CDR2: SGHVS and FNYEAQ. The CDR3 is CASSQIQGAETQYF. The CDR3 DNA follows: TGTGCCAGCAGCCAAATACAGGGGGCAGAGACCCAGTACTTC.

This clone came up once. The chain combines TRBV6-5 with TRBJ1-2; 7 positions agree with TRBD1. This CDR3 has 13 residues. The V gene's germline CDR1 is MNHEY and CDR2 SVGAGI. The J segment lost 4 bases and the V segment lost 9 bases, leaving 8 bases of the junction unmatched. The CDR3 loop is CASAEGALYGYTF. The CDR3 bases are TGTGCCAGTGCCGAGGGGGCCCTCTATGGCTACACCTTC.

The chain is built from TRBV3-1 (or the pseudogene TRBV3-2) and TRBJ1-1; D unclear. The CDR3 contains 13 residues. Trimming cost V 6 bases and J 1 base, with 9 bases left between them. From germline, CDR1 is LGHDT and CDR2 YNNKEL (reference sequence). Written as DNA, the CDR3 is TGTGCCAGCAGTCGTATATGGAACACTGAAGCTTTCTTT. This codes for CASSRIWNTEAFF.

The chain couples TRBV25-1 to TRBJ1-6; 7 bases agree with TRBD1. This CDR3 is 14 amino acids long. Germline assignment: CDR1 MGHDK and CDR2 SYGVNS. Trimming removed 4 bases from V and 8 bases from J; junction bases left unmatched: 5. The CDR3 region is CASSGQGDYSPLHF. Written as DNA, the CDR3 is TGTGCCAGCAGTGGCCAGGGGGATTATTCACCCCTCCACTTT.

J is TRBJ2-7 and V is TRBV6-5, with D perhaps matching TRBD1 (5 bases). Trimming removed 8 bases at V and 3 bases at J, with 17 bases between. This CDR3 is 14 amino acids long. CDR1 is MNHEY, CDR2 SVGAGI, per germline. CDR3 residues: CASGHRGGRYEQYF. DNA for the CDR3: TGTGCCAGCGGACACCGCGGCGGCCGCTACGAGCAGTACTTC.

The chain carries TRBV11-2 and TRBJ1-1; no clear D gene. The CDR3 is 14 residues long. Germline-derived CDR1 and CDR2 are SGHAT and FQNNGV. V was shortened by 2 bases and J by 4 bases, with 11 bases between the two germline ends. CDR3 nucleotide sequence: TGTGCCAGCAGCTTATTGGTTGGCGGCACTGAAGCTTTCTTT. Translating it yields CASSLLVGGTEAFF.

The V gene is TRBV5-5, the J gene TRBJ1-3; no clear D. Trimming stripped 3 bases from V and 0 bases from J, with 10 bases between. Germline V CDR1 and CDR2: SGHKS, YYEKEE (reference sequence). The CDR3 totals 15 residues. CDR3 amino acids: CASSSYINSGNTIYF. The CDR3 DNA reads TGTGCCAGCAGCTCTTATATTAACTCTGGAAACACCATATATTTT.